The rows below give T cell receptor beta chains drawn from one sample of a study of T cells in localized non-small cell lung cancer. TCRdb's copy holds only in-frame clones and misses some; the assay was immunoSEQ multiplex PCR. Of about 1,500 clones listed, roughly a quarter are singletons. The source was lung tumor tissue, collected before any cancer treatment. All receptors derive from a female donor older than 55 with stage II lung adenocarcinoma. CDR3s include the opening cysteine and the closing phenylalanine or tryptophan. Fields, in order: D gene, J gene, V gene, clone size, CDR3 DNA, CDR3 protein. The D gene is left open where the match is weak. Clone size is shown for a subset of rows, as once, few, many or a class of expanded clone.

>NA|TRBJ2-5|TRBV29-1|once
TGCAGCGTTCAGAAGGGGGGTGGTGTAGAGACCCAGTACTTC
CSVQKGGGVETQYF
>NA|TRBJ1-1|TRBV6-7|few
TGTGCCAGCAGTTATGGGGCTGAAGCTTTCTTT
CASSYGAEAFF
>NA|TRBJ1-1|TRBV9|few
TGTGCCAGCAGCCCAACCACAGGAGCCACTGAAGCTTTCTTT
CASSPTTGATEAFF
>TRBD2|TRBJ2-7|TRBV28|NA
TGTGCCAGCAGTTCCCTTAGCGGGAGGGCCCTCGAGGAGCAGTACTTC
CASSSLSGRALEEQYF
>NA|TRBJ2-7|TRBV6-8|NA
TGTGCCATCACCCCGACAGGACTGAGCTCCTACGAGCAGTACTTC
CAITPTGLSSYEQYF
>TRBD2|TRBJ2-7|TRBV29-1|NA
TGCAGCGGCCGGGCTAGCGGACTACTGTGGCGCGAGCAGTACTTC
CSGRASGLLWREQYF
>NA|TRBJ2-7|TRBV25-1|NA
TGTGCCAGCAGTGGCCGGTCCTTCTACGAGCAGTACTTC
CASSGRSFYEQYF
>TRBD2|TRBJ2-7|TRBV6-8|NA
TGTGCCAGCAGCCAGGGACTAGCGGGATTCTACGAGCAGTACTTC
CASSQGLAGFYEQYF
>TRBD1|TRBJ1-2|TRBV6-8|NA
TGTGCCAGCATCGTAGGGGGCGCAGACTATGGCTACACCTTC
CASIVGGADYGYTF
>NA|TRBJ2-1|TRBV23-1|few
TGCGCCAGCAGTCAGTCCCCGGGCCGCTCCTACAATGAGCAGTTCTTC
CASSQSPGRSYNEQFF
>TRBD2|TRBJ2-1|TRBV11-3|few
TGTGCCAGCAGCTTGACTAGCGGATACAATGAGCAGTTCTTC
CASSLTSGYNEQFF
>NA|TRBJ2-7|TRBV30|few
TGTGCCTGGAAAGAGCGGATGGGCTACGAGCAGTACTTC
CAWKERMGYEQYF
>NA|TRBJ1-3|TRBV11-3|NA
TGTGCCAGCAGCTTAGGAGGGTTCGGAAACACCATATATTTT
CASSLGGFGNTIYF